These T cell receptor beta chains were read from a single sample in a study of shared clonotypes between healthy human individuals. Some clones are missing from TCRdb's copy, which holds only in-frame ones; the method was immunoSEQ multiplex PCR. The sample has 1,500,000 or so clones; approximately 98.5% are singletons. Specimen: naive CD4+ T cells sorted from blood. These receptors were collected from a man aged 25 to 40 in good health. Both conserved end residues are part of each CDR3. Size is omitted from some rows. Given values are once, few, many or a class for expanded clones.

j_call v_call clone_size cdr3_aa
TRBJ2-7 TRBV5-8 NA CASSFPGTSEYEQYF
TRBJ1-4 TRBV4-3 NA CASSQDWGRREKLFF
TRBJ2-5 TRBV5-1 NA CASSLVGLRQGQETQYF
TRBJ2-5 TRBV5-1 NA CASSLDSSETQYF
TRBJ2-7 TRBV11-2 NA CASSSLTGTLNEQYF
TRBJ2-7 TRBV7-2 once CASSSHPYEQYF
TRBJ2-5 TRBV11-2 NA CASSSTSWGSRGQETQYF
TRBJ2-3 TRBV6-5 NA CASSYTKAGVRDTQYF
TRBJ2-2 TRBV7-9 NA CASSLWDHNILGELFF
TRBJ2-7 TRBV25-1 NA CASKGLSYEQYF
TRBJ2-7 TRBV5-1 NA CASSSEAASGYYEQYF
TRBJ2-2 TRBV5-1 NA CASSWAGSGAGELFF
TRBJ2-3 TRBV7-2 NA CASSLLAGSPTDTQYF
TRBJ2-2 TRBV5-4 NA CASSLDVKVTGELFF
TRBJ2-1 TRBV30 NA CAWSVLAAYNEQFF
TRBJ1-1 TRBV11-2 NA CASSLYGYLTEAFF
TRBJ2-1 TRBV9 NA CASSEGTSGEQFF
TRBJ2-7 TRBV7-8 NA CASSLYTVPTGGRYEQYF
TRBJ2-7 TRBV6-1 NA CASSEAPGGYEQYF
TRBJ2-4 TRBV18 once CASSLREGENIQYF
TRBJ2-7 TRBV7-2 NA CASSLVPSGKSYEQYF
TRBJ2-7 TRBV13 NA CASSLGLAGGHEQYF
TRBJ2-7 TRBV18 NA CASSQQRGASYEQYF
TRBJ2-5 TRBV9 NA CASSVAPGAQETQYF
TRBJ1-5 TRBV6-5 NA CASSYSISNQPQHF
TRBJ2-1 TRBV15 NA CATSSGLAAYNEQFF
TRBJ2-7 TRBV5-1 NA CASSLHGQGNIYEQYF
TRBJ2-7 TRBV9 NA CASSVTGLRSYEQYF
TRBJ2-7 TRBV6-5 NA CASSRTSGAYEQYF
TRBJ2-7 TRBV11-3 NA CASSPGTVGTYEQYF
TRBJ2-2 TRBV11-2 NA CASSRSGDITGELFF
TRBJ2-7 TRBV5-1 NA CASSSSPGTGFVEQYF